A single sample gave rise to the 21 T cell receptor beta chains below, sequenced in a study of blood T cells in healthy people across ages. PCR was performed a second time for roughly 7 to 12 cycles using a sample-barcoded 5' primer and a J-beta primer mix. TCRdb re-called the 5' RACE reads with MiXCR, one entry per CDR3 protein. This table holds roughly 1,300,000 distinct CDR3 sequences, approximately 59% found once. Sequenced input: blood. Source of these receptors: a man between 18 and 29 years old in good health.

The chain combines TRBV27 with TRBJ2-5, with no clear D. Trimming shortened V by 0 bases and J by 5 bases, and 13 bases separated the two germline ends. This CDR3 region has 15 residues. The germline gives CDR1 MNHEY, CDR2 SMNVEV (reference sequence). CDR3 protein: CASSLSSRIAETQYF. As DNA, the CDR3 is TGTGCCAGCAGTTTATCCAGCCGAATTGCGGAGACCCAGTACTTC.

The rearrangement uses TRBV29-1 and TRBJ1-2; D perhaps matches TRBD1 (5 bases). V lost 6 bases to trimming and J lost 2 bases, with 16 bases between them. CDR3 length: 14 amino acids. CDR1 and CDR2 from the germline V gene are SQVTM and ANQGSEA. The CDR3 reads CSVAPGVENYGYTF. DNA for the CDR3: TGCAGCGTCGCGCCGGGGGTAGAGAACTATGGCTACACCTTC.

This clonotype has a handful of counts. The chain couples TRBV28 to TRBJ2-7; a possible D gene is TRBD2 (6 bases). V lost 6 bases to trimming and J lost 3 bases, with 18 bases between them. CDR3 size: 15 residues. Per the germline V gene, CDR1 is MDHEN and CDR2 is SYDVKM. This chain's CDR3 is CASSTPGSGYYEQYF. In DNA, the CDR3 is TGTGCCAGCAGCACCCCCGGGAGCGGCTACTACGAGCAGTACTTC.

The chain links TRBV11-2 to TRBJ2-1; 8 bases match TRBD2. Trimming took 1 base from V and 8 from J; bases not matched to a gene: 10. There are 16 residues in the CDR3. Germline CDR1 SGHAT, CDR2 FQNNGV. The CDR3, as DNA: TGTGCCAGCAGCTTAGGGCTAGCGGGCCTGAACCATGAGCAGTTCTTC. This codes for CASSLGLAGLNHEQFF.

The chain links TRBV4-2 to TRBJ2-7, with a weak D call TRBD2 (6 bases). Germline V gene sequence: CDR1 LGHNA, CDR2 YNFKEQ. V lost 0 bases and J lost 4, with 10 bases in between. There are 14 residues in the CDR3. CDR3 sequence (DNA): TGTGCCAGCAGCCAAGATATTGGGGGGTACGAGCAGTACTTC. It codes for CASSQDIGGYEQYF.

V is TRBV15 and J is TRBJ2-7; D uncertain. The J call may be faulty, since TRBJ2-5 better matches the DNA end. CDR3 size: 12 residues. Germline CDR1 reads LNHNV; CDR2 reads YYDKDF (reference sequence). CDR3: CATSRGLTTQYF. CDR3 bases: TGTGCCACCAGCAGAGGCCTAACGACCCAGTACTTC.

The V gene is TRBV19, the J gene TRBJ1-2; maybe TRBD1 (6 bases). CDR3 length: 16 amino acids. Germline V gives CDR1 LNHDA, CDR2 SQIVND (reference sequence). V lost 4 bases to trimming and J lost 6 bases, with 21 bases between them. CDR3 bases: TGTGCCAGTAGTAGTGCCTCGGGGACGGGGGGCGATGGCTACACCTTC. Translation gives CASSSASGTGGDGYTF.

The chain carries TRBV3-1 and TRBJ1-1, with 7 bases that match TRBD1. The CDR3 has 18 amino acids. V lost 6 bases and J lost 1; bases outside the gene matches: 17. Germline V lookup: CDR1 LGHDT, CDR2 YNNKEL (reference sequence). In nucleotides, the CDR3 is TGTGCCAGCAGTCCGAGTCGGACAGGCGGGTTTCAGAACACTGAAGCTTTCTTT. Translating gives CASSPSRTGGFQNTEAFF. Drawing the rest from reference TRBV3-1 and TRBJ1-1, the complete variable domain is DTAVSQTPKYLVTQMGNDKSIKCEQNLGHDTMYWYKQDSKKFLKIMFSYNNKELIINETVPNRFSPKSPDKAHLNLHINSLELGDSAVYFCASSPSRTGGFQNTEAFFGQGTRLTVV.

This chain connects TRBV6-6 to TRBJ2-6; possibly TRBD2 for D (5 bases). V shed 5 bases and J shed 2 bases, with 13 bases lying between them. In germline, CDR1 is MNHNY, CDR2 SVGAGI (reference sequence). CDR3 size: 16 residues. The CDR3 here is CASSRKVGAGANVLTF. The CDR3 DNA is TGTGCCAGCAGTCGAAAAGTCGGGGCTGGGGCCAACGTCCTGACTTTC.

This chain uses TRBV11-2 with TRBJ2-7; 7 bases match TRBD2. The J call may not be correct, given that the DNA end is closer to TRBJ2-5. This CDR3 has 16 amino acids. CDR1 and CDR2 from the germline V gene are SGHAT and FQNNGV. CDR3 residues: CASSPGTKPLGETQYF. The CDR3 nucleotides are TGTGCCAGCAGCCCCGGGACTAAACCCTTGGGAGAGACCCAGTACTTC.

The chain combines TRBV11-2 with TRBJ1-2; D uncertain. CDR3 length equals 13 residues. V lost 0 bases and J lost 3, with 5 bases in between. Germline CDR1 is SGHAT and CDR2 is FQNNGV. In nucleotides, the CDR3 is TGTGCCAGCAGCTTAGATTATGACTATGGCTACACCTTC. Encoded protein: CASSLDYDYGYTF.

V gene TRBV27 combines with J gene TRBJ2-7, with D perhaps matching TRBD1 or TRBD2 (5 bases each). The germline V and J ends were trimmed by 3 bases and 3 bases, with 15 bases remaining between them. The CDR3 covers 15 residues. Germline V gene sequence: CDR1 MNHEY, CDR2 SMNVEV (reference sequence). Here the CDR3 DNA reads TGTGCCAGCAGTTTGGGGTCGGGACCCTACTACGAGCAGTACTTC. Residues: CASSLGSGPYYEQYF.

The chain combines TRBV28 with TRBJ2-7; D remains unclear. The CDR3 runs 14 residues. CDR1 MDHEN and CDR2 SYDVKM come from the germline V gene. Trimming left V 4 bases short and J 0 bases short, with 10 bases between. CDR3: CASSSGFPSYEQYF. CDR3 sequence (DNA): TGTGCCAGCAGTTCCGGGTTCCCCTCCTACGAGCAGTACTTC.

This clonotype was seen only once. J is TRBJ1-1 and V is TRBV6-1, with no clear D. This CDR3 comprises 14 residues. Germline-derived CDR1 and CDR2 are MNHNS and SASEGT. V was trimmed by 4 bases and J by 0 bases, leaving 9 bases between them. The CDR3 DNA is TGTGCCAGCAGTGGCCTACAGATGAACACTGAAGCTTTCTTT. This gives the protein CASSGLQMNTEAFF.

The CDR3 reads CSLDRGSSYEQYF. The CDR3 bases are TGCAGCTTGGACAGGGGGTCTTCTTACGAGCAGTACTTC. This chain links TRBV29-1 with TRBJ2-7, with 10 positions matching TRBD1. V shed 8 bases, J shed 4 bases, and the junction held 8 bases outside the gene matches. Germline CDR1 is SQVTM and CDR2 is ANQGSEA. The CDR3 consists of 13 residues.

The chain combines TRBV6-5 with TRBJ2-1; 12 nucleotides align to TRBD2. The CDR3 contains 14 residues. Germline CDR1 and CDR2: MNHEY and SVGAGI. Germline trimming cut 5 bases from V and 10 bases from J; bases unmatched to any gene: 6. The CDR3 coding sequence is TGTGCCAGCAGTCTAGCGGGGGGGCCCTTCGAGCAGTTCTTC. It codes for CASSLAGGPFEQFF.

There are a few counts of this clonotype. The CDR3 loop reads CAISEWDSFRFYGYTF. The DNA for the CDR3 is TGTGCCATCAGTGAGTGGGACAGTTTCCGCTTCTATGGCTACACCTTC. V is TRBV10-3 and J is TRBJ1-2, with TRBD1 matching 7 bases. V trimming: 1 base; J trimming: 4 bases; junction bases outside the gene matches: 9. Germline CDR1 and CDR2: ENHRY and SYGVKD. This CDR3 contains 16 residues.

This clonotype has just a few counts. This chain joins TRBV20-1 and TRBJ2-7; D is perhaps TRBD2 (6 bases). This CDR3 contains 13 residues. V gave up 3 bases and J gave up 1 base, with 10 bases separating them. Per germline, CDR1 DFQATT and CDR2 SNEGSKA (reference sequence). Here the CDR3 DNA reads TGCAGTGCTAGGTGGCGGGGATCCTACGAGCAGTACTTC. Residues: CSARWRGSYEQYF.

This clonotype showed up just once. V gene TRBV12-5 combines with J gene TRBJ2-5; TRBD1 aligns across 8 bases. The trim removed 5 bases at V and 1 base at J, leaving 3 bases unmatched. The CDR3 spans 14 residues. The germline gives CDR1 LGHNT, CDR2 FRNRAP. The CDR3 protein is CASGVGQAQETQYF. In nucleotides, the CDR3 is TGTGCTAGTGGTGTGGGACAGGCCCAAGAGACCCAGTACTTC.

This sequence joins TRBV5-1 and TRBJ1-2; the D is unclear. V lost 0 bases and J 4 bases, leaving 13 bases between the germline ends. The CDR3 has 15 amino acids. CDR1 is SGHRS, CDR2 YFSETQ, per germline. CDR3 in amino acids: CASSLGVKDGYGYTF. As DNA, the CDR3 is TGCGCCAGCAGCTTGGGTGTTAAAGATGGCTATGGCTACACCTTC.

This clonotype has more than one count but fewer than ten. The chain carries TRBV7-8 and TRBJ2-7; D is ambiguous. CDR1 is SGHVS, CDR2 FQNEAQ, per germline. The length of the CDR3 is 16 residues. V lost 2 bases and J 4 bases, leaving 18 bases between the germline ends. CDR3 nucleotide sequence: TGTGCCAGCAGCTTATCCTTCCCCGGGCTCCCTTACGAGCAGTACTTC. Its translation is CASSLSFPGLPYEQYF.